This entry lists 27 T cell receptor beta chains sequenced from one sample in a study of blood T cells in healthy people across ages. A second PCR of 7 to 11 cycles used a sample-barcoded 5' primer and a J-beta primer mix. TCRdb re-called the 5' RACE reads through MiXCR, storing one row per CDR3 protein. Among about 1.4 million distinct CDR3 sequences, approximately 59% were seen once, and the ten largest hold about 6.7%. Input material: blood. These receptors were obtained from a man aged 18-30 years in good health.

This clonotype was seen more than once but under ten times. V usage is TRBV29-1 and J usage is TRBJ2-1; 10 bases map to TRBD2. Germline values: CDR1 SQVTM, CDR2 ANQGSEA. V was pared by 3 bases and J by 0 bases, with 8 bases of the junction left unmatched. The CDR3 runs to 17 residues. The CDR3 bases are TGCAGCGTTGACGAGCGGGAGGGCCCGAGCTCCTACAATGAGCAGTTCTTC. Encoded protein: CSVDEREGPSSYNEQFF.

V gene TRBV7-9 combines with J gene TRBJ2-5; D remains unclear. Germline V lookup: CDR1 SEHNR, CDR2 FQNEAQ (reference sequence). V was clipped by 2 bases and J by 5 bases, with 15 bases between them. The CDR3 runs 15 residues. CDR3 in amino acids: CASSLRLGNKETQYF. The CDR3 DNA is TGTGCCAGCAGCTTAAGATTGGGGAATAAGGAGACCCAGTACTTC.

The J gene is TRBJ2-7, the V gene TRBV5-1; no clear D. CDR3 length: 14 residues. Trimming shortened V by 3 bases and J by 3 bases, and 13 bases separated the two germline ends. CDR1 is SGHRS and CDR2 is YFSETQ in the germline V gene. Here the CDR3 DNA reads TGCGCCAGCAGCTCCCGGACGGCTTACTACGAGCAGTACTTC. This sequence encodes CASSSRTAYYEQYF.

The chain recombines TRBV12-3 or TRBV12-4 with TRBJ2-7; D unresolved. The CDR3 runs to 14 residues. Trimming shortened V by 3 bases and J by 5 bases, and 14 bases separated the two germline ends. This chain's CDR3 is CASSFRPASNEQYF. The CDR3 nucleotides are TGTGCCAGCAGTTTTCGCCCCGCTTCGAACGAGCAGTACTTC.

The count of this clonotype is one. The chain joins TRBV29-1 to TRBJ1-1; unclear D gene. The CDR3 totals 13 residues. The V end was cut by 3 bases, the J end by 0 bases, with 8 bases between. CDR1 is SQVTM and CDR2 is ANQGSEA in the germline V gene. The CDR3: CSVDGLMNTEAFF. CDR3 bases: TGCAGCGTTGACGGACTAATGAACACTGAAGCTTTCTTT.

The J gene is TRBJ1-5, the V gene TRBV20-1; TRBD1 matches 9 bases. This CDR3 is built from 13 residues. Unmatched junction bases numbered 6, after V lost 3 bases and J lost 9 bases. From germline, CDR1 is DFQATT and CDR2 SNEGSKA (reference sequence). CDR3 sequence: CSASRTGDRPQHF. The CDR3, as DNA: TGCAGTGCTAGCCGGACAGGGGATCGGCCCCAGCATTTT.

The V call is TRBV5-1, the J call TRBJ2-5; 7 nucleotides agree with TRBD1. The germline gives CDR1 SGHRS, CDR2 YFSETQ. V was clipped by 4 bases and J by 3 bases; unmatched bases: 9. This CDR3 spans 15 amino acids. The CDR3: CASSPDRDFKETQYF. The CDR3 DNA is TGCGCCAGCAGCCCCGACAGGGATTTTAAAGAGACCCAGTACTTC.

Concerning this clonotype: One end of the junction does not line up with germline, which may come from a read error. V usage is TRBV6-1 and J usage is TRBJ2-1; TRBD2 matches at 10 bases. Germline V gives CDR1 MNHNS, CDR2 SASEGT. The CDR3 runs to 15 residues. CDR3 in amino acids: CACSETASGSDEQFF. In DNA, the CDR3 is TGTGCCTGCAGTGAAACCGCTAGCGGGAGTGATGAGCAGTTCTTC.

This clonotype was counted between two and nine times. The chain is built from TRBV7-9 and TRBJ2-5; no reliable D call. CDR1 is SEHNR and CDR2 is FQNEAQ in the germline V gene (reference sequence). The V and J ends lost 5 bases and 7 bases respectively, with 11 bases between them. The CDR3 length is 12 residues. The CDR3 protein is CASSPQTGTQYF. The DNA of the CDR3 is TGTGCCAGCAGCCCCCAAACGGGGACCCAGTACTTC.

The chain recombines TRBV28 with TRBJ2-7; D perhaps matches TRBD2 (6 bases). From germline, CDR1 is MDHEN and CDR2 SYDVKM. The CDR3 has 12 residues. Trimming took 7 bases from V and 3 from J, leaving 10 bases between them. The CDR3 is CASTRGDYEQYF. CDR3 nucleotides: TGTGCCAGCACTCGCGGGGACTACGAGCAGTACTTC.

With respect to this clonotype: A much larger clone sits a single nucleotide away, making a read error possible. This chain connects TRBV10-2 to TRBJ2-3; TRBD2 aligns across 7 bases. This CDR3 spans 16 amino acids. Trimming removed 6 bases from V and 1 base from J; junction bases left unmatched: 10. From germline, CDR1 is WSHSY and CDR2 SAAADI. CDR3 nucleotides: TGCGCCAGCAGCAACTTGGGACTACCGTGCACAGATACGCAGTATTTT. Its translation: CASSNLGLPCTDTQYF.

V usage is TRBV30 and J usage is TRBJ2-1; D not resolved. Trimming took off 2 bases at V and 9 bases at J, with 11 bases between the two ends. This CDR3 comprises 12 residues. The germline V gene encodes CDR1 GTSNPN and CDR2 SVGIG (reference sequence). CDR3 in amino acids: CAWSITGGEQFF. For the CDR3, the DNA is TGTGCCTGGAGTATAACGGGTGGTGAGCAGTTCTTC.

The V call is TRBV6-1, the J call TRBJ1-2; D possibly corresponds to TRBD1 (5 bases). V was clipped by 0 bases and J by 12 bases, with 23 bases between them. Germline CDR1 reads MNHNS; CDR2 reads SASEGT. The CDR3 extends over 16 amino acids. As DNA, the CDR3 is TGTGCCAGCAGTGAAGCGCTTCCCCTGGGGACTGGGAGGGACACCTTC. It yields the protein CASSEALPLGTGRDTF.

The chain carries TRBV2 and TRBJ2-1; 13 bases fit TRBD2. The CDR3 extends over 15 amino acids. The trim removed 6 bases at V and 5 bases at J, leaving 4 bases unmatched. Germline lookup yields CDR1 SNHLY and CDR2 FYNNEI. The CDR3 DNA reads TGTGCCAGCAGAACCGGGACTAGCGGGGACAATGAGCAGTTCTTC. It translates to CASRTGTSGDNEQFF. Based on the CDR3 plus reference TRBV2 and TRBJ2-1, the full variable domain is EPEVTQTPSHQVTQMGQEVILRCVPISNHLYFYWYRQILGQKVEFLVSFYNNEISEKSEIFDDQFSVERPDGSNFTLKIRSTKLEDSAMYFCASRTGTSGDNEQFFGPGTRLTVL.

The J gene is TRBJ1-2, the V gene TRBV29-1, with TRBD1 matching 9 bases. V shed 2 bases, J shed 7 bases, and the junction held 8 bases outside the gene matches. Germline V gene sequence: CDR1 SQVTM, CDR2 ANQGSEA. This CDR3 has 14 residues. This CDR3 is CSVEMGQGVGGYTF. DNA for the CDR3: TGCAGCGTTGAAATGGGACAGGGAGTAGGTGGCTACACCTTC.

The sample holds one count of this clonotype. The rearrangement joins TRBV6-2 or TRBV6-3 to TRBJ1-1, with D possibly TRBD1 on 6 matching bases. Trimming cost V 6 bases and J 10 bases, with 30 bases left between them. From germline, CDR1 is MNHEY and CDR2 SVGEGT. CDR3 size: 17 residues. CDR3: CASSDLSGTYMNNGAFF. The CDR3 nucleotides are TGTGCCAGCAGCGACCTAAGCGGGACATACATGAACAATGGAGCTTTCTTT.

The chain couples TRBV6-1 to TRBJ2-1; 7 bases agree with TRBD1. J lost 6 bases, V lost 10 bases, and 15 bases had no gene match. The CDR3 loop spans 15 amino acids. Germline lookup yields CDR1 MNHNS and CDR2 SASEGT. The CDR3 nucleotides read TGTGCCACCGGTCTGAGGGGGCGGATTGGCAATGAGCAGTTCTTC. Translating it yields CATGLRGRIGNEQFF.

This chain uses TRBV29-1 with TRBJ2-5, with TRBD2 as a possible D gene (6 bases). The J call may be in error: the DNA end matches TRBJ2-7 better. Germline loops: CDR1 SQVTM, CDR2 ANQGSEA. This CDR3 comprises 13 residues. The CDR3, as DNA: TGCAGCGTTGTGGAGGGCCAACGGGGCGAGCAGTACTTC. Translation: CSVVEGQRGEQYF.

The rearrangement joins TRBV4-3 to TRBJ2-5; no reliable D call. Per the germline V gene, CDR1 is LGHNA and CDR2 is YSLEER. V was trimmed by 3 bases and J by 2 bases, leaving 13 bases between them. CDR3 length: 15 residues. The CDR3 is CASSHNRARQETQYF. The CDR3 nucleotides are TGCGCCAGCAGCCACAATCGGGCACGACAAGAGACCCAGTACTTC.

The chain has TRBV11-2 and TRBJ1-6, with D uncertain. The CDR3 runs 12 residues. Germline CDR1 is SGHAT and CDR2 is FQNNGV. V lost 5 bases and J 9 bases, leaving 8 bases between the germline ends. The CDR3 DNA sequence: TGTGCCAGCAGCCTTCAGGCTTCACCCCTCCACTTT. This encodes CASSLQASPLHF.

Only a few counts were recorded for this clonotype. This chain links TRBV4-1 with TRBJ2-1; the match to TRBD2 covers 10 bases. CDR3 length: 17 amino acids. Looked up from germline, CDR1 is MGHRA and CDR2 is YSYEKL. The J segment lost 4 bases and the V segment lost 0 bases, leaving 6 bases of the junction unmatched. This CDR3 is CASSQDHGSGRYNEQFF. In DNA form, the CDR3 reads TGCGCCAGCAGCCAAGATCATGGTAGCGGGAGGTACAATGAGCAGTTCTTC.

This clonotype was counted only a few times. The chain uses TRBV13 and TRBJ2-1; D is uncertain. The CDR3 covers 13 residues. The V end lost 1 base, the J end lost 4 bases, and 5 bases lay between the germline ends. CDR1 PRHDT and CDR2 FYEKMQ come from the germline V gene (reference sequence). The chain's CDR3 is CASSLEQYNEQFF. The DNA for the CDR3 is TGTGCCAGCAGCTTAGAACAGTACAATGAGCAGTTCTTC.

DNA of the CDR3: TGTGCCAGCAGCTTAGGTCCAGCGGGGGCCTCAGATACGCAGTATTTT. It specifies CASSLGPAGASDTQYF. V usage is TRBV11-2 and J usage is TRBJ2-3; 8 bases match TRBD2. The germline V gene encodes CDR1 SGHAT and CDR2 FQNNGV. V trimming: 1 base; J trimming: 4 bases; junction bases outside the gene matches: 7. The CDR3 extends over 16 amino acids.

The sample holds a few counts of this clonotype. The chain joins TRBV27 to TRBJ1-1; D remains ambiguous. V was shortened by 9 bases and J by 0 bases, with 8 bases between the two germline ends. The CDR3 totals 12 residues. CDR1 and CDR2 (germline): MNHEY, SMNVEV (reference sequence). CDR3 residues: CASGEMNTEAFF. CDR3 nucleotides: TGTGCCAGTGGGGAGATGAACACTGAAGCTTTCTTT.

The CDR3 DNA follows: TGTGCCAGCAGTTACCGCCAGCCCGACTACGAGCAGTACTTC. Its translation is CASSYRQPDYEQYF. The J gene is TRBJ2-7, the V gene TRBV6-6; the D is unclear. The CDR3 is 14 amino acids. The V gene's germline CDR1 is MNHNY and CDR2 SVGAGI (reference sequence). Trimming cost V 2 bases and J 3 bases, with 11 bases left between them.

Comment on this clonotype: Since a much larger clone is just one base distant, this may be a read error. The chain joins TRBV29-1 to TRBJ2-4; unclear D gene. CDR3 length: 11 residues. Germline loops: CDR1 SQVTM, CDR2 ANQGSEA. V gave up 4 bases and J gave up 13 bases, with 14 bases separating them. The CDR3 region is CSVVWYYGQYF. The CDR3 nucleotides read TGCAGCGTTGTGTGGTACTACGGGCAGTACTTC.

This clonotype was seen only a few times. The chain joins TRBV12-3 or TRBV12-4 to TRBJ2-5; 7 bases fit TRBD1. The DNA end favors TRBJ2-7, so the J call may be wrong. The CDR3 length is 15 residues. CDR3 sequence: CASSFLGTEVYEQYF. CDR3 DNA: TGTGCCAGCAGTTTCCTCGGGACAGAGGTCTACGAGCAGTACTTC.